This is a list of T cell receptor beta chains from one sample in a study of cytomegalovirus exposure and HLA in healthy donors. The table came from immunoSEQ multiplex PCR; TCRdb's copy has only in-frame clones and leaves some out. The repertoire holds 120,000 or so clones, with about 75% as singletons. Input material: PBMCs. These receptors came from a man aged 55 to 70 in good health and CMV-seropositive. CDR3s include the opening cysteine and the closing phenylalanine or tryptophan. D genes are given only for firm matches. The size of a clone is reported for some rows only, either as once, few or many, or as a class for expanded clones.

d_call j_call v_call clone_size cdr3_aa cdr3_nt
TRBD1 TRBJ1-5 TRBV6-1 NA CAIPPKRTGHQPQHF TGTGCCATCCCACCCAAGAGGACAGGGCATCAGCCCCAGCATTTT
NA TRBJ1-1 TRBV2 NA CASKKGHSNTEAFF TGTGCCAGCAAGAAGGGACACTCGAACACTGAAGCTTTCTTT
NA TRBJ2-1 TRBV19 NA CASSIRAGPYNEQFF TGTGCCAGTAGTATAAGGGCGGGACCTTACAATGAGCAGTTCTTC
NA TRBJ1-1 TRBV11-2 NA CASSFITPGEAFF TGTGCCAGCAGCTTCATCACCCCAGGGGAAGCTTTCTTT
TRBD2 TRBJ2-5 TRBV2 NA CASRGTISKTQYF TGTGCCAGCAGGGGGACTATTTCTAAGACCCAGTACTTC
TRBD2 TRBJ2-7 TRBV5-4 once CASSPGLEYEQYF TGTGCCAGCAGCCCTGGACTAGAATACGAGCAGTACTTC
NA TRBJ2-2 TRBV7-3 once CASSLGQPTGELFF TGTGCCAGCAGCTTAGGACAGCCTACCGGGGAGCTGTTTTTT
NA TRBJ1-1 TRBV5-4 NA CASSLDRVRNTEAFF TGTGCCAGCAGCTTGGACAGGGTGAGGAACACTGAAGCTTTCTTT
NA TRBJ2-7 TRBV27 NA CASSLIRESSYEQYF TGTGCCAGCAGTTTGATTCGGGAGAGCTCCTACGAGCAGTACTTC
NA TRBJ1-1 TRBV6-5 few CASSYAWTDTEAFF TGTGCCAGCAGTTACGCTTGGACAGACACTGAAGCTTTCTTT
TRBD2 TRBJ2-2 TRBV12-5 NA CASGLVRLAGDTGELFF TGTGCTAGTGGTTTGGTGAGACTAGCGGGAGACACCGGGGAGCTGTTTTTT
TRBD1 TRBJ1-6 TRBV19 NA CASSTGQALGSPLHF TGTGCCAGTAGTACGGGACAGGCGCTAGGTTCACCCCTCCACTTT
NA TRBJ2-5 TRBV29-1 NA CSVEPAPQGETQYF TGCAGCGTTGAACCAGCGCCCCAAGGAGAGACCCAGTACTTC
NA TRBJ1-4 TRBV2 few CASSGAAGYEKLFF TGTGCCAGCAGTGGTGCGGCAGGGTATGAAAAACTGTTTTTT
NA TRBJ2-7 TRBV11-2 NA CASSLGGAVEQYF TGTGCCAGCAGCTTAGGTGGGGCGGTGGAGCAGTACTTC
TRBD1 TRBJ1-3 TRBV2 NA CASRQIRDSRRGNTIYF TGTGCCAGCAGACAGATAAGGGACAGTCGGAGAGGAAACACCATATATTTT
TRBD2 TRBJ2-4 TRBV28 NA CASTSGSGAKNIQYF TGTGCCAGCACTAGCGGGAGTGGTGCCAAAAACATTCAGTACTTC
NA TRBJ1-2 TRBV16 NA CASSQSGSITIRGYTF TGTGCCAGCAGCCAATCCGGTAGTATCACTATCCGGGGCTACACCTTC
NA TRBJ1-1 TRBV5-6 NA CASSSEGTPMNTEAFF TGTGCCAGCAGCTCGGAGGGGACCCCTATGAACACTGAAGCTTTCTTT
TRBD1 TRBJ2-7 TRBV6-1 NA CASSAGTGTYEQYF TGTGCCAGCAGTGCAGGGACAGGGACCTACGAGCAGTACTTC
NA TRBJ1-6 TRBV9 NA CASNPSGSANSPLHF TGTGCCAGCAACCCGTCCGGGTCGGCGAATTCACCCCTCCACTTT
NA TRBJ1-5 TRBV11-2 NA CASSPTGRVSNQPQHF TGTGCCAGCAGCCCGACCGGGAGGGTGAGCAATCAGCCCCAGCATTTT
NA TRBJ1-3 TRBV5-1 NA CASSLDGSGNTIYF TGCGCCAGCAGCCTGGACGGGTCTGGAAACACCATATATTTT
TRBD2 TRBJ2-2 TRBV5-1 NA CASSFGLAGGSGELFF TGCGCCAGCAGCTTCGGACTAGCGGGGGGTAGCGGGGAGCTGTTTTTT